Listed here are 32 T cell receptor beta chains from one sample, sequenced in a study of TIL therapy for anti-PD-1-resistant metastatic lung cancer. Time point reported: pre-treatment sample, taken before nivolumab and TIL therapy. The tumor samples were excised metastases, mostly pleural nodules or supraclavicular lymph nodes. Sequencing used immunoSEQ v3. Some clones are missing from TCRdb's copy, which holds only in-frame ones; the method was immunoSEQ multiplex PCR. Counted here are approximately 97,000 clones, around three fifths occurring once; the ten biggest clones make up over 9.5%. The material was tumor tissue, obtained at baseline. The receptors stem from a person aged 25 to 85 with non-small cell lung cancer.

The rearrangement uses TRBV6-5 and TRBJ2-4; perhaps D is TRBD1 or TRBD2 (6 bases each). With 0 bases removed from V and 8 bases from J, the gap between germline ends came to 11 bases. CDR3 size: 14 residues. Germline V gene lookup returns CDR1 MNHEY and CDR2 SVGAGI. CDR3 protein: CASSYSGGQDIQYF. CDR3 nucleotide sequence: TGTGCCAGCAGTTACTCGGGGGGCCAAGACATTCAGTACTTC.

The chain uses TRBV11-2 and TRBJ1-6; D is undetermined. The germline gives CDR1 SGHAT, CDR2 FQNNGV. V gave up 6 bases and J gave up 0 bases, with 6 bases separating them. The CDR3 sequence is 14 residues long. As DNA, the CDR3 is TGTGCCAGCAGGCTGGGCTCCTATAATTCACCCCTCCACTTT. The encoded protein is CASRLGSYNSPLHF. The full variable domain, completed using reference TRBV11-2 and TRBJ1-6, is EAGVAQSPRYKIIEKRQSVAFWCNPISGHATLYWYQQILGQGPKLLIQFQNNGVVDDSQLPKDRFSAERLKGVDSTLKIQPAKLEDSAVYLCASRLGSYNSPLHFGNGTRLTVT.

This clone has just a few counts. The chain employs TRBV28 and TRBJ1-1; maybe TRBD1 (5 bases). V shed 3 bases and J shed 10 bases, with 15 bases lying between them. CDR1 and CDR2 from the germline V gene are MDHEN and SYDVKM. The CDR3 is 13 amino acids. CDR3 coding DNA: TGTGCCAGCAGTTTTACAGGTCCTAAGGGAGCTTTCTTT. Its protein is CASSFTGPKGAFF.

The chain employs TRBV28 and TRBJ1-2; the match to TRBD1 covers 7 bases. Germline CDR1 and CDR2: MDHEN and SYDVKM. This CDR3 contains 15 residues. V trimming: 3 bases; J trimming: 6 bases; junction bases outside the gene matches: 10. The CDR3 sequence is CASSFAGTEADGYTF. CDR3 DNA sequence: TGTGCCAGCAGTTTCGCGGGGACAGAGGCCGATGGCTACACCTTC.

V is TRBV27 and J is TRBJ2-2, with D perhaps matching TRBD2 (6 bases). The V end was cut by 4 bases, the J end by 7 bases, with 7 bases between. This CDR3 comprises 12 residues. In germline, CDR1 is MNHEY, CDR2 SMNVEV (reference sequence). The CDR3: CASSWGDGELFF. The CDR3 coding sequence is TGTGCCAGCAGTTGGGGGGACGGGGAGCTGTTTTTT.

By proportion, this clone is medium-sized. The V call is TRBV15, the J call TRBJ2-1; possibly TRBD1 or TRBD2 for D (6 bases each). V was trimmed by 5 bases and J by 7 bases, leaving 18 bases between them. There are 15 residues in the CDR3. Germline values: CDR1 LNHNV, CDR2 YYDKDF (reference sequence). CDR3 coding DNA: TGTGCCACCAGCCCTTTTCTGGGGGGCCGGAATGAGCAGTTCTTC. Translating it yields CATSPFLGGRNEQFF.

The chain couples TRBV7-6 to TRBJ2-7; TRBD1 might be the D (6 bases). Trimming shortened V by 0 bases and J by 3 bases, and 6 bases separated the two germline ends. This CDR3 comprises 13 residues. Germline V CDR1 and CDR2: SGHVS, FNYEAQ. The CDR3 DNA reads TGTGCCAGCAGCTTAGCACAGGGCTACGAGCAGTACTTC. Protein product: CASSLAQGYEQYF.

The CDR3 sequence is CASSPEGVSYEQYF. In nucleotides, the CDR3 is TGTGCCAGCAGCCCGGAAGGGGTCTCCTACGAGCAGTACTTC. This sequence joins TRBV3-1 (or the pseudogene TRBV3-2) and TRBJ2-7; perhaps TRBD1 as D (5 bases). This CDR3 contains 14 residues. The V gene's germline CDR1 is LGHDT and CDR2 YNNKEL (reference sequence). Trimming removed 4 bases from V and 0 bases from J, with 10 bases in between.

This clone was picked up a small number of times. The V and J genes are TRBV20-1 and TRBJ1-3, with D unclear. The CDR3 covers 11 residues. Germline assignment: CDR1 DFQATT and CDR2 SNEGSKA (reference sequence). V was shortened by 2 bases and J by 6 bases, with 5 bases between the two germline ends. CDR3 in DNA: TGCAGTGCTAGAACCTTAAACACCATATATTTT. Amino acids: CSARTLNTIYF.

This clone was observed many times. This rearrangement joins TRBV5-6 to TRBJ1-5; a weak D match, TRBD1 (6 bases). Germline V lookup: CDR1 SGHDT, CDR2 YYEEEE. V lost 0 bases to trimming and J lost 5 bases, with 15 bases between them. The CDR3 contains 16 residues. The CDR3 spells CASSLAGGRYYQPQHF. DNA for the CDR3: TGTGCCAGCAGCTTGGCCGGGGGGCGATACTATCAGCCCCAGCATTTT.

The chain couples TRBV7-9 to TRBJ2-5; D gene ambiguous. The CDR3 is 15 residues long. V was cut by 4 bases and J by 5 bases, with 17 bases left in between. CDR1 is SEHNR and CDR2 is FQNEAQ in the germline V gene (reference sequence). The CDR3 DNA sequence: TGTGCCAGCAGCTCCTTGGGTCAAGCTGGGGAGACCCAGTACTTC. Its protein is CASSSLGQAGETQYF.

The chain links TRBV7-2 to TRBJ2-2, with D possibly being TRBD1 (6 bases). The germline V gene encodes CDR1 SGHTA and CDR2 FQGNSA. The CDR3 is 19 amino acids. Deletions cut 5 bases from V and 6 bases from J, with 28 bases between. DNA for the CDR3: TGTGCCAGCAGCCTGGGCAGGGGTACGCGCCAGAGTTCGGCCGGGGAGCTGTTTTTT. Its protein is CASSLGRGTRQSSAGELFF.

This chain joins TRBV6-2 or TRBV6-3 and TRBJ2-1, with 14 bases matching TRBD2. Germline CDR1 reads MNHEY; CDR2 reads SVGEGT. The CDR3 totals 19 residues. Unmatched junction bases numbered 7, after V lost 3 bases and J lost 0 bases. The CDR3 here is CASSYWTSGRRSSYNEQFF. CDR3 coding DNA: TGTGCCAGCAGTTATTGGACTAGCGGGAGGCGCAGCTCCTACAATGAGCAGTTCTTC.

The CDR3 spells CASSLVPGKDIQYF. CDR3 DNA: TGTGCCAGCAGCTTAGTCCCGGGGAAGGACATTCAGTACTTC. The J gene is TRBJ2-4, the V gene TRBV7-2, with D possibly TRBD2 on 5 matching bases. Germline values: CDR1 SGHTA, CDR2 FQGNSA. Trimming took 1 base from V and 8 from J, leaving 12 bases between them. The CDR3 totals 14 residues.

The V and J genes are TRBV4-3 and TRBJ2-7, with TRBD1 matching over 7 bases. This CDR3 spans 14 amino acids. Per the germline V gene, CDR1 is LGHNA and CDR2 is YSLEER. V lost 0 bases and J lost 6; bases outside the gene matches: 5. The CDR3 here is CASSQETGSGEQYF. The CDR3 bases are TGCGCCAGCAGCCAAGAGACAGGGTCGGGCGAGCAGTACTTC.

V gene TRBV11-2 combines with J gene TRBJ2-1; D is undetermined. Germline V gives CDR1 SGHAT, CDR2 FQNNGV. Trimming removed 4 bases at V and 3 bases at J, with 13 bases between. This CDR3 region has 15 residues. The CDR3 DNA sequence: TGTGCCAGCAGCTCGCTTCCGGGTCTCTACAATGAGCAGTTCTTC. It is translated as CASSSLPGLYNEQFF.

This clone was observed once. The DNA for the CDR3 is TGTGCCAGCTCACCTACACATACGAACACTGAAGCTTTCTTT. Its protein is CASSPTHTNTEAFF. V usage is TRBV18 and J usage is TRBJ1-1; D is ambiguous. The V end was cut by 3 bases, the J end by 1 base, with 9 bases between. The CDR3 sequence is 14 residues long. The germline V gene has CDR1 KGHSH and CDR2 LQKENI. Together with reference TRBV18 and TRBJ1-1, the CDR3 gives the full variable domain: NAGVMQNPRHLVRRRGQEARLRCSPMKGHSHVYWYRQLPEEGLKFMVYLQKENIIDESGMPKERFSAEFPKEGPSILRIQQVVRGDSAAYFCASSPTHTNTEAFFGQGTRLTVV.

The CDR3: CAMFDPGGRDYGYTF. The CDR3 DNA reads as TGTGCCATGTTTGATCCAGGGGGTAGGGACTATGGCTACACCTTC. This chain joins TRBV10-3 and TRBJ1-2; 7 bases map to TRBD1. This CDR3 contains 15 residues. Germline CDR1 reads ENHRY; CDR2 reads SYGVKD. V lost 9 bases, J lost 3 bases, and 13 bases stayed unmatched.

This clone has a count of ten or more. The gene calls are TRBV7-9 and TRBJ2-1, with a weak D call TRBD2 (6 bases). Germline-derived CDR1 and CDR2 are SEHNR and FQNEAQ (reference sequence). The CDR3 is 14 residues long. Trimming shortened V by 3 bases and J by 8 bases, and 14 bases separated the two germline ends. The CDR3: CASSLMTSRDEQFF. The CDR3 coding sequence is TGTGCCAGCAGCTTGATGACTAGTAGGGATGAGCAGTTCTTC.

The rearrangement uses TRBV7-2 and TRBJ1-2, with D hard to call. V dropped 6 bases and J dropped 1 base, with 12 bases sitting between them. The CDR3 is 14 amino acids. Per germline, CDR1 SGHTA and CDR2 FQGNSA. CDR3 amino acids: CASSLVGFNYGYTF. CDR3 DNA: TGTGCCAGCAGTCTAGTGGGTTTTAACTATGGCTACACCTTC. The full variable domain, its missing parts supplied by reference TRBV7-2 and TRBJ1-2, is GAGVSQSPSNKVTEKGKDVELRCDPISGHTALYWYRQSLGQGLEFLIYFQGNSAPDKSGLPSDRFSAERTGGSVSTLTIQRTQQEDSAVYLCASSLVGFNYGYTFGSGTRLTVV.

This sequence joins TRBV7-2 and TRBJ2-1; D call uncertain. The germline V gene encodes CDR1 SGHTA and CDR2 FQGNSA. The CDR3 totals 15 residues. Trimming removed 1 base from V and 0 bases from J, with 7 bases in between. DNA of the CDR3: TGTGCCAGCAGCTTAGAGGGCAGCTCCTACAATGAGCAGTTCTTC. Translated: CASSLEGSSYNEQFF.

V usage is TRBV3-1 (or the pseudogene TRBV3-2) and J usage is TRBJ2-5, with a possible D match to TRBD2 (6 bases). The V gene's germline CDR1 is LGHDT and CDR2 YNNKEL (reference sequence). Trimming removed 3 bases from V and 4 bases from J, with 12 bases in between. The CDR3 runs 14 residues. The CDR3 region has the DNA TGTGCCAGCAGCCAGCGGGACCGCGGAGAGACCCAGTACTTC. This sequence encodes CASSQRDRGETQYF.

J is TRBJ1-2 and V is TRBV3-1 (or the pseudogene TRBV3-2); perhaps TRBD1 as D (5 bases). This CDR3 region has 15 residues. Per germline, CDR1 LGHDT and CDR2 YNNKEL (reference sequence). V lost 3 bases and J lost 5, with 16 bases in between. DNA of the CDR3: TGTGCCAGCAGCCAGACACCTCAGGGTTTTTATGGCTACACCTTC. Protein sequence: CASSQTPQGFYGYTF.

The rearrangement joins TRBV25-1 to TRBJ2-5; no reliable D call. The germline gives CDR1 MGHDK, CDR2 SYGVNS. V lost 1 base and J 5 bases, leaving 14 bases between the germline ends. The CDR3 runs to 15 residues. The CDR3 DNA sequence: TGTGCCAGCAGTGAATGGGGTAATACCAAGGAGACCCAGTACTTC. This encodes CASSEWGNTKETQYF.

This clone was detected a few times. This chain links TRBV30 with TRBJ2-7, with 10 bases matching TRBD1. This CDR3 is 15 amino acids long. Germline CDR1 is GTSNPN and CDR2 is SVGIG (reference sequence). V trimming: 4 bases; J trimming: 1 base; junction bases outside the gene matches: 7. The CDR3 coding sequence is TGTGCCTGGACTGCCCCGGGACAGGGGTCCTACGAGCAGTACTTC. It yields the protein CAWTAPGQGSYEQYF.

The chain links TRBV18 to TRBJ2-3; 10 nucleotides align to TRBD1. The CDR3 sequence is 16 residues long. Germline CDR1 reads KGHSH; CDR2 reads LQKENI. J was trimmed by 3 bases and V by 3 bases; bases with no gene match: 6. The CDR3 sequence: CASSPRGDRGTDTQYF. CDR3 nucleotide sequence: TGTGCCAGCTCACCGCGAGGGGACAGGGGTACAGATACGCAGTATTTT.

The CDR3 nucleotides read TGTGCCACCAGTGAAACCAAGGAGGGATGGTCAGATACGCAGTATTTT. Translated: CATSETKEGWSDTQYF. The rearrangement links TRBV24-1 to TRBJ2-3, with a weak D call TRBD2 (6 bases). This CDR3 contains 16 residues. From germline, CDR1 is KGHDR and CDR2 SFDVKD. V lost 4 bases, J lost 4 bases, and 17 bases lay in between.

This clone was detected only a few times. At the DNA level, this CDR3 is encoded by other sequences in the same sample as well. The CDR3 DNA reads TGTGCCAGCTCACCACGGGACGGAAATCAGCCCCAGCATTTT. Protein sequence: CASSPRDGNQPQHF. V and J are TRBV18 and TRBJ1-5; weak D call: TRBD1 (5 bases). The germline gives CDR1 KGHSH, CDR2 LQKENI. The CDR3 length is 14 residues. V was clipped by 1 base and J by 4 bases, with 8 bases between them.

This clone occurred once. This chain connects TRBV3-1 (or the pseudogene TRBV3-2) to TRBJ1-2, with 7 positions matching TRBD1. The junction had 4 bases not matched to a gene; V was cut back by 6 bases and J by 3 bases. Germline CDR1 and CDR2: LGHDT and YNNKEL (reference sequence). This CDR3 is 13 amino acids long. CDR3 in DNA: TGTGCCAGCAGAAAGCAGGGGGACTATGGCTACACCTTC. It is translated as CASRKQGDYGYTF.

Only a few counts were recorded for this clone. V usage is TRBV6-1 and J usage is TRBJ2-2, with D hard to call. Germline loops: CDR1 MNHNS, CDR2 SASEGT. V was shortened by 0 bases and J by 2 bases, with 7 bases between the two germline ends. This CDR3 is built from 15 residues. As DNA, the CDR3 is TGTGCCAGCAGTGAAGCACTCCTAAACACCGGGGAGCTGTTTTTT. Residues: CASSEALLNTGELFF.

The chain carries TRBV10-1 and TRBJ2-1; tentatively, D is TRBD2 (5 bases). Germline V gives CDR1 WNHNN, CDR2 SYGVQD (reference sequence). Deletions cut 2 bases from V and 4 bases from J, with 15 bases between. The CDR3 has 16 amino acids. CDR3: CASSERAIRGYNEQFF. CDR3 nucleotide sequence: TGCGCCAGCAGTGAGCGGGCTATCCGGGGATACAATGAGCAGTTCTTC.

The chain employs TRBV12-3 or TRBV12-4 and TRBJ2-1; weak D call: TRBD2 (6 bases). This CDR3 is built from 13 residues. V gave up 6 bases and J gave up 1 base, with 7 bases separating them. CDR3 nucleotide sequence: TGTGCCAGCAGCGGGGGTTCCTACAATGAGCAGTTCTTC. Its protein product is CASSGGSYNEQFF.